A single sample gave rise to the 23 T cell receptor beta chains below, sequenced in a study of blood T cell repertoires in COVID-19. Assay: immunoSEQ multiplex PCR; the TCRdb copy retains only in-frame clones and omits some. The sample has 250,000 to 350,000 clones, more than 70% seen once. The sample comprised peripheral blood. These receptors came from a woman aged 50 to 65 who had recovered from COVID-19.

The chain recombines TRBV6-5 with TRBJ2-2; D ambiguous. The CDR3 length is 13 residues. Trimming stripped 6 bases from V and 1 base from J, with 6 bases between. Germline CDR1 and CDR2: MNHEY and SVGAGI. CDR3 coding DNA: TGTGCCAGCAGGAACAGGAACACCGGGGAGCTGTTTTTT. It translates to CASRNRNTGELFF.

The chain is built from TRBV5-6 and TRBJ2-5, with 9 bases fitting TRBD2. CDR1 SGHDT and CDR2 YYEEEE come from the germline V gene. J lost 5 bases, V lost 1 base, and 3 bases had no gene match. The CDR3 spans 14 residues. The CDR3 nucleotides are TGTGCCAGCAGCTTGTCGCTAGCGGGGGAGACCCAGTACTTC. This gives the protein CASSLSLAGETQYF.

The V gene is TRBV19, the J gene TRBJ2-1; 7 bases are shared with TRBD2. The length of the CDR3 is 15 residues. Trimming cost V 3 bases and J 2 bases; bases outside gene matches: 4. Germline loops: CDR1 LNHDA, CDR2 SQIVND (reference sequence). The CDR3 loop reads CASSILRGAYNEQFF. The CDR3 DNA sequence: TGTGCCAGTAGTATCCTCCGGGGGGCCTACAATGAGCAGTTCTTC.

The CDR3 DNA follows: TGTGCCAGCAGTTCGTTAGTGGCGAGGCACAATGAGCAGTTCTTC. Its translation is CASSSLVARHNEQFF. The chain carries TRBV27 and TRBJ2-1; no clear D. Germline CDR1 MNHEY, CDR2 SMNVEV (reference sequence). V was pared by 4 bases and J by 5 bases, with 15 bases between. The CDR3 covers 15 residues.

V and J are TRBV3-1 (or the pseudogene TRBV3-2) and TRBJ1-2; no firm D call. Germline V lookup: CDR1 LGHDT, CDR2 YNNKEL (reference sequence). Trimming stripped 6 bases from V and 7 bases from J, with 18 bases between. CDR3 length: 14 residues. CDR3 loop: CASSSPDRQTGYTF. The CDR3, as DNA: TGTGCCAGCAGTTCGCCGGATCGACAAACTGGCTACACCTTC.

The gene calls are TRBV10-2 and TRBJ1-2, with D possibly being TRBD1 (6 bases). The CDR3 spans 14 residues. The V end was cut by 7 bases, the J end by 6 bases, with 18 bases between. Germline V gives CDR1 WSHSY, CDR2 SAAADI. The CDR3 nucleotides are TGCGCCAGCAATTCGGACAGCGCCCGCCATGGCTACACCTTC. Its translation is CASNSDSARHGYTF.

The chain couples TRBV11-2 to TRBJ1-1; perhaps TRBD1 as D (6 bases). The CDR3 totals 18 residues. V shed 5 bases and J shed 4 bases, with 26 bases lying between them. CDR1 SGHAT and CDR2 FQNNGV come from the germline V gene. The CDR3, as DNA: TGTGCCAGCAGCCTTACAGGGCAGACAGGTTATGGGGGCACTGAAGCTTTCTTT. Amino acids: CASSLTGQTGYGGTEAFF. Drawing the rest from reference TRBV11-2 and TRBJ1-1, the complete variable domain is EAGVAQSPRYKIIEKRQSVAFWCNPISGHATLYWYQQILGQGPKLLIQFQNNGVVDDSQLPKDRFSAERLKGVDSTLKIQPAKLEDSAVYLCASSLTGQTGYGGTEAFFGQGTRLTVV.

The CDR3 loop is CASSRTGGDTEAFF. As DNA, the CDR3 is TGTGCCAGCAGTCGGACAGGCGGCGACACTGAAGCTTTCTTT. The V and J genes are TRBV28 and TRBJ1-1; 7 bases are shared with TRBD1. The germline V gene encodes CDR1 MDHEN and CDR2 SYDVKM. This CDR3 region has 14 residues. V gave up 5 bases and J gave up 3 bases; unmatched junction bases: 6.

This clone was observed once. CDR3 in amino acids: CASSSPSSVTYEQYF. CDR3 DNA sequence: TGTGCCAGCAGTAGTCCCTCTAGCGTTACCTACGAGCAGTACTTC. The V gene is TRBV6-5, the J gene TRBJ2-7, with a possible D match to TRBD2 (6 bases). V was trimmed by 5 bases and J by 2 bases, leaving 16 bases between them. The CDR3 spans 15 residues. The germline CDR1 and CDR2 sequences are MNHEY and SVGAGI.

The gene calls are TRBV7-5 and TRBJ2-5; the table's D gene call, TRBD1, was not cross checked with the DNA. TRBV7-5 is given as a pseudogene. CDR3 length: 11 residues. The CDR3, as DNA: TGTGCCAGAAGCCATCAAGAGACCCAGTACTTC. Amino acid sequence: CARSHQETQYF.

The chain carries TRBV5-4 and TRBJ2-1; tentatively, D is TRBD1 (6 bases). The CDR3 covers 13 residues. Trimming removed 0 bases at V and 6 bases at J, with 7 bases between. Germline V gives CDR1 SGHNT, CDR2 YYREEE (reference sequence). The CDR3 sequence is CASSLDRVNEQFF. In DNA, the CDR3 is TGTGCCAGCAGCTTGGACAGGGTCAATGAGCAGTTCTTC.

The chain links TRBV5-4 to TRBJ1-2; D is undetermined. This CDR3 contains 13 residues. V lost 0 bases to trimming and J lost 8 bases, with 11 bases between them. Germline CDR1 reads SGHNT; CDR2 reads YYREEE (reference sequence). CDR3 protein: CASSLGGPPGYTF. DNA of the CDR3: TGTGCCAGCAGCTTGGGCGGGCCCCCCGGCTACACCTTC.

This sequence joins TRBV27 and TRBJ2-2, with TRBD2 as a possible D gene (6 bases). The V end lost 5 bases, the J end lost 6 bases, and 13 bases lay between the germline ends. The CDR3 is made up of 14 amino acids. CDR1 is MNHEY, CDR2 SMNVEV, per germline (reference sequence). CDR3 DNA: TGTGCCAGCAGTCGGGTGGAGGGAGCCGGGGAGCTGTTTTTT. Its translation is CASSRVEGAGELFF.

The chain uses TRBV6-2 or TRBV6-3 and TRBJ2-7; the match to TRBD1 covers 7 bases. This CDR3 region has 16 residues. Trimming cost V 0 bases and J 0 bases; bases outside gene matches: 5. Germline loops: CDR1 MNHEY, CDR2 SVGEGT. CDR3 in amino acids: CASSYSPTGSSYEQYF. The CDR3 DNA reads as TGTGCCAGCAGTTACTCCCCGACAGGGAGCTCCTACGAGCAGTACTTC.

This clone was detected once. This chain joins TRBV6-6 and TRBJ1-2; 7 nucleotides agree with TRBD1. CDR3 length: 15 amino acids. Looked up from germline, CDR1 is MNHNY and CDR2 is SVGAGI (reference sequence). V was clipped by 6 bases and J by 8 bases; unmatched bases: 15. The CDR3 sequence is CASSPPRQGSGGYTF. CDR3 bases: TGTGCCAGCAGCCCACCTAGACAGGGCTCAGGGGGCTACACCTTC.

V and J are TRBV5-1 and TRBJ2-6; D perhaps matches TRBD2 (5 bases). This CDR3 spans 17 amino acids. Germline V gives CDR1 SGHRS, CDR2 YFSETQ. The ends were cut back, 4 bases at V and 2 bases at J, with 16 bases in the middle. CDR3 coding DNA: TGCGCCAGCAGCCCAGGTGAGGGAAAGGCTGGGGCCAACGTCCTGACTTTC. Its protein is CASSPGEGKAGANVLTF.

The chain employs TRBV19 and TRBJ2-4, with 7 bases that match TRBD2. Germline V lookup: CDR1 LNHDA, CDR2 SQIVND (reference sequence). The CDR3 has 15 amino acids. V dropped 4 bases and J dropped 0; count of bases not matched to a gene: 3. CDR3: CASSKGREAKNIQYF. The CDR3 DNA follows: TGTGCCAGTAGTAAAGGGAGGGAAGCCAAAAACATTCAGTACTTC.

The genes are TRBV5-1 and TRBJ2-2; 8 nucleotides align to TRBD1. Germline CDR1 SGHRS, CDR2 YFSETQ. V gave up 2 bases and J gave up 3 bases; unmatched junction bases: 3. The CDR3 contains 15 residues. For the CDR3, the DNA is TGCGCCAGCAGCTTTTCGACAGGGGACACCGGGGAGCTGTTTTTT. Encoded protein: CASSFSTGDTGELFF.

This chain joins TRBV6-5 and TRBJ2-7; TRBD2 matches 10 bases. J lost 13 bases, V lost 6 bases, and 9 bases had no gene match. Germline loops: CDR1 MNHEY, CDR2 SVGAGI. The CDR3 spans 12 residues. The CDR3: CASRRTSGGLYF. Here the CDR3 DNA reads TGTGCCAGCAGAAGGACTAGCGGCGGCCTCTACTTC.

The V gene is TRBV30, the J gene TRBJ1-2, with D possibly being TRBD1 (5 bases). Trimming cost V 3 bases and J 4 bases, with 12 bases left between them. Per germline, CDR1 GTSNPN and CDR2 SVGIG (reference sequence). The CDR3 runs to 13 residues. The CDR3 protein is CAWSGRAFYGYTF. The CDR3 DNA is TGTGCCTGGAGCGGCAGGGCCTTCTATGGCTACACCTTC.

The J gene is TRBJ1-5, the V gene TRBV6-4, with 7 bases aligning to TRBD1. V dropped 6 bases and J dropped 7; count of bases not matched to a gene: 6. This CDR3 is built from 13 residues. CDR1 and CDR2 (germline): MRHNA, SNTAGT. CDR3 residues: CASSPGGGQPQHF. The CDR3 DNA sequence: TGTGCCAGCAGCCCCGGAGGGGGCCAGCCCCAGCATTTT.

The rearrangement joins TRBV5-5 to TRBJ1-1, with 7 positions matching TRBD1. CDR3 length: 14 residues. V lost 7 bases to trimming and J lost 4 bases; unmatched junction nucleotides: 10. Per the germline V gene, CDR1 is SGHKS and CDR2 is YYEKEE (reference sequence). In nucleotides, the CDR3 is TGTGCCAGCTGCAAACCTACAGGGGCCACTGAAGCTTTCTTT. This sequence encodes CASCKPTGATEAFF.

The rearrangement joins TRBV7-2 to TRBJ2-3; D not certain. Per the germline V gene, CDR1 is SGHTA and CDR2 is FQGNSA. The CDR3 has 11 amino acids. V lost 4 bases and J lost 6, with 5 bases in between. The CDR3: CASSSYDTQYF. The CDR3 DNA reads as TGTGCCAGCAGCTCCTATGATACGCAGTATTTT.